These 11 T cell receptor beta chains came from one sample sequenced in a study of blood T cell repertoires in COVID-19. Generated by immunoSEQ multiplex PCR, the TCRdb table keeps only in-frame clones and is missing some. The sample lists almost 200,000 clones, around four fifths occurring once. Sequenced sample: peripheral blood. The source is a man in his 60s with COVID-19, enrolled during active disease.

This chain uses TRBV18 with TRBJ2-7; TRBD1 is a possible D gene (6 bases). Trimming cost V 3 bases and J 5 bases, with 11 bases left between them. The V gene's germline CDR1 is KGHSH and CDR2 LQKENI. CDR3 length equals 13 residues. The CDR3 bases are TGTGCCAGCTCACCCAGGGGCCTCGACGAGCAGTACTTC. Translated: CASSPRGLDEQYF. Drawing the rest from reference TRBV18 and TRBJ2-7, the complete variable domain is NAGVMQNPRHLVRRRGQEARLRCSPMKGHSHVYWYRQLPEEGLKFMVYLQKENIIDESGMPKERFSAEFPKEGPSILRIQQVVRGDSAAYFCASSPRGLDEQYFGPGTRLTVT.

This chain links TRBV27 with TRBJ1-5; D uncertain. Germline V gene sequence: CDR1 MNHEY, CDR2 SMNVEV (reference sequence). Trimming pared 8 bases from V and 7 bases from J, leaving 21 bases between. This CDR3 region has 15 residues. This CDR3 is CASLLWVNGYQPQHF. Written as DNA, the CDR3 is TGTGCCAGCCTTTTGTGGGTCAACGGGTACCAGCCCCAGCATTTT.

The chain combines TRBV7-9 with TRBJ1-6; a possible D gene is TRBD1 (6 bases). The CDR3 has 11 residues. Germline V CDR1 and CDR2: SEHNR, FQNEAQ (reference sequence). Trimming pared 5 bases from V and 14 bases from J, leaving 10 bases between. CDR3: CASSARDTLHF. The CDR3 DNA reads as TGTGCCAGCAGCGCCCGGGACACCCTCCACTTT. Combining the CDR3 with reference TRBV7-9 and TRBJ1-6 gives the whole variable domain DTGVSQNPRHKITKRGQNVTFRCDPISEHNRLYWYRQTLGQGPEFLTYFQNEAQLEKSRLLSDRFSAERPKGSFSTLEIQRTEQGDSAMYLCASSARDTLHFGNGTRLTVT.

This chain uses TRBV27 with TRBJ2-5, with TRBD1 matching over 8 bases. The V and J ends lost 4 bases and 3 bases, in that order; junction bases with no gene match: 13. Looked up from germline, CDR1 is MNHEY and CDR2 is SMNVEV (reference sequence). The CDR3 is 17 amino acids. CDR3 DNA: TGTGCCAGCAGTTCCCTCCTGGGACAGGTGAACAAAGAGACCCAGTACTTC. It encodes CASSSLLGQVNKETQYF.

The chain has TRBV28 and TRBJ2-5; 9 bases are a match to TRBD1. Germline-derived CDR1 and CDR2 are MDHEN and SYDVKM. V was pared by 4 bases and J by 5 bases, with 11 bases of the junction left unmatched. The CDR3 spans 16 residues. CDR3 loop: CASSSLAGTGYETQYF. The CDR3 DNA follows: TGTGCCAGCAGTTCACTAGCCGGGACAGGGTACGAGACCCAGTACTTC.

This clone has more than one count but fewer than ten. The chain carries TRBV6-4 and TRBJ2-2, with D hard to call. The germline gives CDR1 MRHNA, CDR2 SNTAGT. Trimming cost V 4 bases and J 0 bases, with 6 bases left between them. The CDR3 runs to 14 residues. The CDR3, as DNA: TGTGCCAGCAGTGCCTACGCGAACACCGGGGAGCTGTTTTTT. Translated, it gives CASSAYANTGELFF.

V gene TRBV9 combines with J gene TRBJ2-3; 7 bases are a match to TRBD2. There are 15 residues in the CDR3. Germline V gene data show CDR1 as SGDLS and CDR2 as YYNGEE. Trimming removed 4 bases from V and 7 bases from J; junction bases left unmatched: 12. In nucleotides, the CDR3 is TGTGCCAGCAGCCCCAGGACTAGGGGCGAGAATACGCAGTATTTT. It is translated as CASSPRTRGENTQYF.

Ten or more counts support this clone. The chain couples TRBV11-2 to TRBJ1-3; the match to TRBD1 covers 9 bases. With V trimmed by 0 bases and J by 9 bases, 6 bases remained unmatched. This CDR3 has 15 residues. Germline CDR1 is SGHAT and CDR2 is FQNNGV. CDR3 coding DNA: TGTGCCAGCAGCTTAGAGACAGGGGGAAGGACCACCATATATTTT. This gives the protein CASSLETGGRTTIYF.

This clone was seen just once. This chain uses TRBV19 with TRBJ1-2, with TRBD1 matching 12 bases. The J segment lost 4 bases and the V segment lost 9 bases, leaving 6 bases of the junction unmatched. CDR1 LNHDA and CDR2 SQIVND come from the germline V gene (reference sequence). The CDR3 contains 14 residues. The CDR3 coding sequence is TGTGCCAGCACTCGGGACAGGGGGCTCTATGGCTACACCTTC. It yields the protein CASTRDRGLYGYTF.

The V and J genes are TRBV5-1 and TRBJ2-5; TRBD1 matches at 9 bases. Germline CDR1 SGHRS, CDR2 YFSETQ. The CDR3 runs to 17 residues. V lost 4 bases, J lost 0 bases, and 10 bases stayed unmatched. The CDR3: CASSGGGTGPHQETQYF. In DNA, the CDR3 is TGCGCCAGCAGCGGAGGAGGGACAGGGCCCCACCAAGAGACCCAGTACTTC.

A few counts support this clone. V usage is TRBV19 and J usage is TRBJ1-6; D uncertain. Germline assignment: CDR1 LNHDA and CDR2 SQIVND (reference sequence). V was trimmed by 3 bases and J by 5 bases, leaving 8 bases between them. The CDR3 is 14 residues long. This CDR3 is CASSMGHNNSPLHF. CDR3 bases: TGTGCCAGTAGTATGGGCCATAATAATTCACCCCTCCACTTT.